The 18 T cell receptor beta chains listed next were all sequenced from one sample in a study of T-cell reconstitution after alpha-beta-depleted transplantation in children. A TCRbeta library incorporating unique molecular identifiers was prepared. MiXCR, applied by TCRdb to the PCR reads, yields one record per CDR3 protein. The repertoire holds 500,000 to 750,000 distinct CDR3 sequences, over 10% seen once, with about 2.2% in the top ten. Source: PBMCs, mostly from graft donor cells, taken 360 days after TCRalphabeta/CD19-depleted stem cell transplant. The receptors derive from a male patient younger than 18 who had a stem cell transplant for acute myeloid leukemia, so the T cells may come from the graft donor.

This clonotype occurred a few times. The chain joins TRBV4-3 to TRBJ2-3; D is unresolved. The V and J ends lost 0 bases and 4 bases respectively, with 14 bases between them. Germline V CDR1 and CDR2: LGHNA, YSLEER. There are 16 residues in the CDR3. The CDR3 nucleotides are TGCGCCAGCAGCCAAGATAAAGGAACTTGGGCAGATACGCAGTATTTT. This sequence encodes CASSQDKGTWADTQYF.

V is TRBV4-2 and J is TRBJ2-6, with D possibly matching TRBD1 (6 bases). Germline loops: CDR1 LGHNA, CDR2 YNFKEQ. Trimming took off 5 bases at V and 1 base at J, with 21 bases between the two ends. CDR3 length: 19 amino acids. DNA of the CDR3: TGTGCCAGCAGCACCCCTGGGGACATCGGACCATCTGGGGCCAACGTCCTGACTTTC. It yields the protein CASSTPGDIGPSGANVLTF.

This clonotype has more than one count but fewer than ten. The chain carries TRBV10-3 and TRBJ2-7; 7 nucleotides align to TRBD1. V lost 3 bases, J lost 3 bases, and 14 bases stayed unmatched. Germline assignment: CDR1 ENHRY and CDR2 SYGVKD. The CDR3 has 17 amino acids. The CDR3 spells CAISDPITGDVNYEQYF. CDR3 DNA sequence: TGTGCCATCAGTGATCCTATCACAGGGGACGTTAACTACGAGCAGTACTTC.

This clonotype was counted only a few times. V is TRBV12-3 or TRBV12-4 and J is TRBJ2-1; possibly TRBD2 for D (6 bases). The CDR3 consists of 14 residues. With 6 bases removed from V and 2 bases from J, the gap between germline ends came to 11 bases. DNA for the CDR3: TGTGCCAGCAGGGCGGGACTCGCCTACAATGAGCAGTTCTTC. Its protein product is CASRAGLAYNEQFF.

The V gene is TRBV7-3, the J gene TRBJ2-5; TRBD1 aligns across 10 bases. The ends lost 1 base at V and 3 bases at J; junction bases unmatched: 5. CDR3 size: 16 residues. CDR1 is SGHTA and CDR2 is FQGTGA in the germline V gene. The CDR3 here is CASSLILGTGEETQYF. The CDR3 DNA sequence: TGTGCCAGCAGCTTAATACTAGGGACAGGGGAAGAGACCCAGTACTTC.

The chain has TRBV12-3 or TRBV12-4 and TRBJ2-7; 7 bases fit TRBD1. V trimming: 7 bases; J trimming: 0 bases; junction bases outside the gene matches: 6. CDR3 length: 14 amino acids. The CDR3 sequence: CASTIGDSSYEQYF. The CDR3 coding sequence is TGTGCCAGCACCATAGGGGACAGCTCCTACGAGCAGTACTTC.

This chain links TRBV27 with TRBJ2-1; either TRBD1 or TRBD2 may supply D (5 bases each). The CDR3 is 15 amino acids. The germline V gene encodes CDR1 MNHEY and CDR2 SMNVEV (reference sequence). V was shortened by 4 bases and J by 4 bases, with 14 bases between the two germline ends. DNA of the CDR3: TGTGCCAGCAGTTCGCCGGGACGTCCGTACAATGAGCAGTTCTTC. This encodes CASSSPGRPYNEQFF.

Ten or more counts support this clonotype. The J gene is TRBJ2-6, the V gene TRBV29-1; D is possibly TRBD1 (6 bases). This CDR3 region has 15 residues. The germline CDR1 and CDR2 sequences are SQVTM and ANQGSEA. V was shortened by 5 bases and J by 0 bases, with 11 bases between the two germline ends. In DNA, the CDR3 is TGCAGCGTTCGACAGGCGCGCTCTGGGGCCAACGTCCTGACTTTC. It is translated as CSVRQARSGANVLTF.

This clonotype was seen repeatedly, ten times or more. This sequence joins TRBV4-3 and TRBJ2-1, with 12 bases lining up with TRBD2. With V trimmed by 0 bases and J by 4 bases, 4 bases remained unmatched. Germline assignment: CDR1 LGHNA and CDR2 YSLEER. The CDR3 is 17 amino acids. CDR3 sequence: CASSQDLGLAGYNEQFF. The CDR3 DNA reads TGCGCCAGCAGCCAAGACCTAGGACTAGCGGGGTACAATGAGCAGTTCTTC.

This clonotype was seen a handful of times. The genes are TRBV6-2 or TRBV6-3 and TRBJ2-1; D unclear. Germline CDR1 is MNHEY and CDR2 is SVGEGT. V shed 4 bases and J shed 9 bases, with 13 bases lying between them. The CDR3 is 13 residues long. In nucleotides, the CDR3 is TGTGCCAGCAGTTTCCAGCTAGGGCTTGAGCAGTTCTTC. Its translation is CASSFQLGLEQFF.

This clonotype was counted at least ten times. The V call is TRBV20-1, the J call TRBJ1-6; 8 bases agree with TRBD1. V gave up 6 bases and J gave up 6 bases; unmatched junction bases: 10. This CDR3 contains 15 residues. Looked up from germline, CDR1 is DFQATT and CDR2 is SNEGSKA (reference sequence). This chain's CDR3 is CSAVPGTGSNSPLHF. The CDR3 DNA reads as TGCAGTGCAGTACCTGGGACAGGCTCTAATTCACCCCTCCACTTT.

This clonotype was seen only a few times. In nucleotides, the CDR3 is TGCAGTGCTATAGAACTAGCGGGAGTTTATAATGAGCAGTTCTTC. This gives the protein CSAIELAGVYNEQFF. The J gene is TRBJ2-1, the V gene TRBV20-1; 11 nucleotides agree with TRBD2. CDR1 and CDR2 (germline): DFQATT, SNEGSKA (reference sequence). V shed 4 bases, J shed 7 bases, and the junction held 9 bases outside the gene matches. The CDR3 is made up of 15 amino acids.

This clonotype was counted once. The V gene is TRBV28, the J gene TRBJ2-2; no clear D. The germline gives CDR1 MDHEN, CDR2 SYDVKM. This CDR3 has 12 amino acids. The germline V and J ends were trimmed by 4 bases and 7 bases, with 7 bases remaining between them. The CDR3 DNA sequence: TGTGCCAGCAGTTATCTAGACGGGGAGCTGTTTTTT. This translates into CASSYLDGELFF.

This clonotype occurred many times. The rearrangement joins TRBV12-3 or TRBV12-4 to TRBJ2-2, with 12 bases that match TRBD2. J gave up 4 bases and V 4 bases, and 7 bases lay outside the gene matches. The CDR3 totals 17 residues. The CDR3 region has the DNA TGTGCCAGCAGTTCTAGGACTAGCGGGACCGCCACCGGGGAGCTGTTTTTT. Its protein is CASSSRTSGTATGELFF.

In this sample, this clonotype turned up a few times. The chain is built from TRBV19 and TRBJ1-1; no clear D. The germline gives CDR1 LNHDA, CDR2 SQIVND (reference sequence). Trimming left V 11 bases short and J 3 bases short, with 10 bases between. CDR3 length: 11 residues. For the CDR3, the DNA is TGTGCCGTAAAAGCATACACTGAAGCTTTCTTT. It is translated as CAVKAYTEAFF.

This clonotype was found a few times. This rearrangement joins TRBV20-1 to TRBJ2-7, with 9 bases lining up with TRBD2. Losses at the gene ends were 5 bases for V and 2 bases for J; bases not matched to a gene: 7. Germline CDR1 and CDR2: DFQATT and SNEGSKA (reference sequence). The CDR3 has 14 residues. Here the CDR3 DNA reads TGCAGTGCTTGCCTAGCGGGGCGACCCTACGAGCAGTACTTC. Translating it yields CSACLAGRPYEQYF.

This clonotype turned up a few times. The CDR3 reads CASSPPYSPPEQYF. DNA of the CDR3: TGTGCCAGCTCACCACCTTACAGCCCTCCCGAGCAGTACTTC. This chain connects TRBV18 to TRBJ2-7; D is undetermined. The CDR3 spans 14 residues. V dropped 0 bases and J dropped 6 bases, with 12 bases sitting between them. In germline, CDR1 is KGHSH, CDR2 LQKENI.

The chain employs TRBV29-1 and TRBJ2-7; TRBD1 matches at 7 bases. Unmatched junction bases numbered 19, after V lost 6 bases and J lost 8 bases. This CDR3 is 15 amino acids long. Germline V gene sequence: CDR1 SQVTM, CDR2 ANQGSEA. CDR3 nucleotides: TGCAGCGTCAGAAGTAAGTTGACCGGGACAGACAAGCAGTACTTC. It translates to CSVRSKLTGTDKQYF.